Presented here are 29 T cell receptor beta chains from one specimen sequenced in a study of blood T cell repertoires in COVID-19. Measured with immunoSEQ multiplex PCR; TCRdb has only the in-frame clones, and not every one. The sample holds 100,000 to 150,000 clones; roughly 80% are singletons and the top ten take around 5.5%. Sequences were obtained from peripheral blood. The receptors were gathered from a man between 60 and 75 years old with acute or convalescent COVID-19.

V usage is TRBV6-5 and J usage is TRBJ2-7, with 9 bases identical to TRBD2. CDR1 MNHEY and CDR2 SVGAGI come from the germline V gene. The V and J ends lost 8 bases and 4 bases, in that order; junction bases with no gene match: 12. The CDR3 is 15 amino acids. The CDR3, as DNA: TGTGCCAGCTCAACTGGCGGGAGGGCCAGGTACGAGCAGTACTTC. Translation: CASSTGGRARYEQYF.

The J gene is TRBJ2-2, the V gene TRBV4-1; 7 bases align to TRBD1. This CDR3 comprises 15 residues. The V segment lost 4 bases and the J segment 5 bases; nucleotides outside the gene matches: 7. The germline gives CDR1 MGHRA, CDR2 YSYEKL. The CDR3 region is CASSLAEQGTGELFF. The CDR3 DNA follows: TGCGCCAGCAGCCTCGCGGAACAGGGGACCGGGGAGCTGTTTTTT.

The chain has TRBV5-1 and TRBJ2-1; a possible D gene is TRBD1 (6 bases). Germline CDR1 is SGHRS and CDR2 is YFSETQ. V dropped 5 bases and J dropped 4 bases, with 7 bases sitting between them. The CDR3 runs to 12 residues. The CDR3 DNA is TGCGCCAGCAGGGACAGTTACAATGAGCAGTTCTTC. Translation: CASRDSYNEQFF.

The V gene is TRBV10-2, the J gene TRBJ1-1; D is ambiguous. The CDR3 consists of 11 residues. Germline V gene sequence: CDR1 WSHSY, CDR2 SAAADI. V lost 3 bases to trimming and J lost 7 bases, with 6 bases between them. The CDR3 sequence is CASSDSVEAFF. CDR3 sequence (DNA): TGCGCCAGCAGTGACTCCGTTGAAGCTTTCTTT.

The rearrangement joins TRBV5-1 to TRBJ2-1; TRBD1 agrees at 7 bases. The CDR3 has 14 amino acids. The germline V gene encodes CDR1 SGHRS and CDR2 YFSETQ. The V segment lost 4 bases and the J segment 7 bases; nucleotides outside the gene matches: 8. The CDR3 DNA follows: TGCGCCAGCAGCGCAATAACAGGGGAGAATGAGCAGTTCTTC. Translating gives CASSAITGENEQFF.

J is TRBJ1-2 and V is TRBV19, with 12 nucleotides matching TRBD1. This CDR3 is 15 amino acids long. CDR1 is LNHDA, CDR2 SQIVND, per germline (reference sequence). Germline trimming cut 4 bases from V and 7 bases from J; bases unmatched to any gene: 7. The CDR3, as DNA: TGTGCCAGTAGTAGCCCGGGACAGGGGGCGCTTGGCTACACCTTC. Translation gives CASSSPGQGALGYTF.

This clone was seen a few times. V and J are TRBV19 and TRBJ2-2; D remains unclear. Trimming removed 0 bases from V and 8 bases from J, with 7 bases in between. Germline V gene lookup returns CDR1 LNHDA and CDR2 SQIVND (reference sequence). This CDR3 spans 13 amino acids. The DNA of the CDR3 is TGTGCCAGTAGTATAGAGGGCTTGGGGGAGCTGTTTTTT. Its protein is CASSIEGLGELFF.

The rearrangement joins TRBV18 to TRBJ2-2, with 7 positions matching TRBD1. This CDR3 has 15 amino acids. J gave up 5 bases and V 6 bases, and 9 bases lay outside the gene matches. Germline CDR1 and CDR2: KGHSH and LQKENI. The CDR3 protein is CASSPDRAVTGELFF. CDR3 nucleotides: TGTGCCAGCTCGCCTGACAGGGCAGTAACCGGGGAGCTGTTTTTT.

On this clone itself: One end of the junction does not line up with germline, which may come from a read error. The V and J genes are TRBV6-5 and TRBJ1-2, with 9 nucleotides matching TRBD1. This CDR3 region has 12 residues. Germline CDR1 MNHEY, CDR2 SVGAGI. The CDR3 sequence is CASHTNRGRGSF. CDR3 DNA sequence: TGTGCCAGCCATACCAACAGGGGGCGCGGCTCCTTC.

This rearrangement joins TRBV2 to TRBJ2-1; 16 positions agree with TRBD2. The CDR3 covers 16 residues. V lost 6 bases to trimming and J lost 13 bases; unmatched junction nucleotides: 12. The germline CDR1 and CDR2 sequences are SNHLY and FYNNEI. CDR3 nucleotide sequence: TGTGCCAGCAGCTCCGGGACTAGCGGGAGGGCCTCCGCACAGTTCTTC. It is translated as CASSSGTSGRASAQFF.

The J gene is TRBJ1-1, the V gene TRBV30; D not certain. CDR1 and CDR2 (germline): GTSNPN, SVGIG (reference sequence). The CDR3 covers 12 residues. Deletions cut 5 bases from V and 2 bases from J, with 9 bases between. CDR3 loop: CAWDTDNTEAFF. The CDR3 DNA reads TGTGCCTGGGATACAGATAACACTGAAGCTTTCTTT.

The genes are TRBV9 and TRBJ1-4; D may be TRBD1 (6 bases). Trimming cost V 2 bases and J 8 bases, with 16 bases left between them. The CDR3 covers 15 residues. Germline loops: CDR1 SGDLS, CDR2 YYNGEE. The DNA for the CDR3 is TGTGCCAGCAGCGTCGCGGCGGGGGGCACCGAAAAACTGTTTTTT. This encodes CASSVAAGGTEKLFF.

A word on this clone: At one of its ends the junction is not consistent with the germline gene, which may arise from a read error. The genes are TRBV7-3 and TRBJ2-3; 10 bases line up with TRBD2. The CDR3 spans 15 residues. The germline gives CDR1 SGHTA, CDR2 FQGTGA. The CDR3 reads CVSSPLAGAADTQYF. CDR3 DNA: TGTGTCAGCAGCCCCCTAGCGGGAGCGGCAGATACGCAGTATTTT.

V usage is TRBV6-5 and J usage is TRBJ2-3, with TRBD1 matching over 7 bases. The germline CDR1 and CDR2 sequences are MNHEY and SVGAGI. CDR3 size: 16 residues. Losses at the gene ends were 4 bases for V and 0 bases for J; bases not matched to a gene: 7. The CDR3 sequence is CASSFKGGRSTDTQYF. The CDR3 DNA follows: TGTGCCAGCAGTTTCAAAGGGGGCCGGAGCACAGATACGCAGTATTTT.

The J gene is TRBJ1-3, the V gene TRBV3-1 (or the pseudogene TRBV3-2); D is possibly TRBD1 (5 bases). Looked up from germline, CDR1 is LGHDT and CDR2 is YNNKEL (reference sequence). Trimming stripped 0 bases from V and 2 bases from J, with 8 bases between. This CDR3 spans 15 amino acids. The CDR3 bases are TGTGCCAGCAGCCAAGATAGGGGCCCTGGAAACACCATATATTTT. Its translation is CASSQDRGPGNTIYF.

This rearrangement joins TRBV5-6 to TRBJ1-5; D not resolved. Germline V lookup: CDR1 SGHDT, CDR2 YYEEEE. The V and J ends lost 0 bases and 5 bases respectively, with 3 bases between them. The CDR3 consists of 12 residues. CDR3 sequence reads: CASSLGDQPQHF. In DNA form, the CDR3 reads TGTGCCAGCAGCTTGGGAGATCAGCCCCAGCATTTT.

This clone was observed a few times. V gene TRBV7-9 combines with J gene TRBJ1-5; 7 bases line up with TRBD1. The V and J ends lost 5 bases and 2 bases, in that order; junction bases with no gene match: 3. The CDR3 has 14 residues. The germline V gene has CDR1 SEHNR and CDR2 FQNEAQ (reference sequence). This CDR3 reads CASSRDRGNQPQHF. Written as DNA, the CDR3 is TGTGCCAGCAGCCGCGACAGGGGCAATCAGCCCCAGCATTTT.

The CDR3 loop is CASARTTLTDTQYF. The CDR3 DNA reads TGCGCCAGCGCGAGGACTACACTCACAGATACGCAGTATTTT. J is TRBJ2-3 and V is TRBV10-2; the D gene is possibly TRBD2 (6 bases). Trimming shortened V by 8 bases and J by 2 bases, and 14 bases separated the two germline ends. The CDR3 length is 14 residues. CDR1 and CDR2 from the germline V gene are WSHSY and SAAADI.

This chain joins TRBV12-3 or TRBV12-4 and TRBJ1-2, with D possibly being TRBD1 (6 bases). Trimming stripped 1 base from V and 3 bases from J, with 6 bases between. The CDR3 spans 13 residues. In nucleotides, the CDR3 is TGTGCCAGCAGTTTAGGACAGGACTATGGCTACACCTTC. Encoded protein: CASSLGQDYGYTF.

This chain uses TRBV7-9 with TRBJ1-2; 12 nucleotides align to TRBD1. CDR3 length: 14 amino acids. The V and J ends lost 3 bases and 6 bases, in that order; junction bases with no gene match: 2. Per germline, CDR1 SEHNR and CDR2 FQNEAQ (reference sequence). As DNA, the CDR3 is TGTGCCAGCAGCTTGGGACAGGGGGCTAATGGCTACACCTTC. Its protein is CASSLGQGANGYTF.

V usage is TRBV9 and J usage is TRBJ1-1; D not certain. The CDR3 runs to 14 residues. V was shortened by 0 bases and J by 1 base, with 7 bases between the two germline ends. Germline CDR1 reads SGDLS; CDR2 reads YYNGEE. The CDR3 nucleotides read TGTGCCAGCAGCGTAGAACAGACGAACACTGAAGCTTTCTTT. As protein: CASSVEQTNTEAFF.

The gene calls are TRBV2 and TRBJ2-7; the match to TRBD2 covers 8 bases. The V gene end was trimmed by 6 bases and the J gene end by 7 bases; junction bases not matched to a gene: 11. Germline V gene lookup returns CDR1 SNHLY and CDR2 FYNNEI. The CDR3 consists of 14 residues. CDR3 sequence (DNA): TGTGCCAGCAGGTTTGGCGGGGGGACTAAGGAGCAGTACTTC. This sequence encodes CASRFGGGTKEQYF.

The chain has TRBV19 and TRBJ1-1; 10 bases align to TRBD1. Germline V CDR1 and CDR2: LNHDA, SQIVND (reference sequence). Trimming cost V 5 bases and J 5 bases; bases outside gene matches: 5. The CDR3 contains 14 residues. The CDR3 loop is CASSPRTGGTEAFF. The CDR3 DNA reads as TGTGCCAGTAGTCCTCGGACAGGGGGGACTGAAGCTTTCTTT. The variable domain in full, with the rest retrieved from reference TRBV19 and TRBJ1-1, is DGGITQSPKYLFRKEGQNVTLSCEQNLNHDAMYWYRQDPGQGLRLIYYSQIVNDFQKGDIAEGYSVSREKKESFPLTVTSAQKNPTAFYLCASSPRTGGTEAFFGQGTRLTVV.

V gene TRBV5-1 combines with J gene TRBJ2-2; D is undetermined. V lost 0 bases and J 6 bases, leaving 6 bases between the germline ends. CDR1 SGHRS and CDR2 YFSETQ come from the germline V gene. CDR3 length: 13 amino acids. The CDR3 DNA reads TGCGCCAGCAGCTTGGACAGTTCCGGGGAGCTGTTTTTT. Its protein product is CASSLDSSGELFF.

The gene calls are TRBV9 and TRBJ1-3; TRBD1 matches 8 bases. V lost 6 bases, J lost 5 bases, and 16 bases stayed unmatched. CDR1 and CDR2 from the germline V gene are SGDLS and YYNGEE. This CDR3 contains 17 residues. This CDR3 is CASTQTGESRGRNTIYF. CDR3 in DNA: TGTGCCAGCACCCAGACAGGGGAATCTAGAGGACGAAACACCATATATTTT.

The table lists this clone with a few counts. The rearrangement uses TRBV3-1 (or the pseudogene TRBV3-2) and TRBJ1-4, with 8 positions matching TRBD1. Germline V gene lookup returns CDR1 LGHDT and CDR2 YNNKEL (reference sequence). This CDR3 comprises 14 residues. The junction had 8 bases not matched to a gene; V was cut back by 4 bases and J by 10 bases. The CDR3 sequence is CASSRDRGFTKLFF. The CDR3 coding sequence is TGTGCCAGCAGCCGCGACAGGGGCTTTACAAAACTGTTTTTT.

This clone was observed once. J is TRBJ2-1 and V is TRBV24-1; a weak D match, TRBD1 (5 bases). CDR1 and CDR2 from the germline V gene are KGHDR and SFDVKD. The CDR3 has 15 amino acids. With 4 bases removed from V and 3 bases from J, the gap between germline ends came to 12 bases. The CDR3 region is CATSDDSGFYNEQFF. For the CDR3, the DNA is TGTGCCACCAGTGACGACAGTGGATTCTACAATGAGCAGTTCTTC.

There are many counts of this clone. V is TRBV6-1 and J is TRBJ2-3; D gene uncertain. V lost 3 bases and J lost 8, with 9 bases in between. The CDR3 extends over 12 amino acids. The germline CDR1 and CDR2 sequences are MNHNS and SASEGT. The CDR3 bases are TGTGCCAGCAGTGAGGTCAGTACTACGCAGTATTTT. Translating it yields CASSEVSTTQYF.

Of note for this clone: At one of its ends the junction is not consistent with the germline gene, which may arise from a read error. V and J are TRBV30 and TRBJ2-7; 11 bases map to TRBD2. Germline V gene sequence: CDR1 GTSNPN, CDR2 SVGIG (reference sequence). The CDR3 totals 13 residues. In DNA form, the CDR3 reads TGTGCCTGGAATACCGGTACTAGCGGGAGAAGGGGCTTC. Translation gives CAWNTGTSGRRGF.